These 5 T cell receptor beta chains share one sample of origin, sequenced in a study of blood T cell repertoires in COVID-19. Sequencing used immunoSEQ multiplex PCR; TCRdb keeps in-frame clones, though not all of them. There are over 100,000 clones in the sample; about 91% occur only once, and around 10% lies in the top ten. The sequencing sample was made of peripheral blood. Every receptor here comes from a man aged 45-65 years with acute or convalescent COVID-19.

In nucleotides, the CDR3 is TGTGCCAGCAGCCAAGAGGAGCGGGGTAGAGGCTACACCTTC. Residues: CASSQEERGRGYTF. The V and J genes are TRBV3-1 (or the pseudogene TRBV3-2) and TRBJ1-2; D is undetermined. This CDR3 contains 14 residues. With 0 bases removed from V and 8 bases from J, the gap between germline ends came to 13 bases. CDR1 is LGHDT, CDR2 YNNKEL, per germline (reference sequence).

The CDR3 spells CASSQSAGRGVDTQYF. CDR3 coding DNA: TGCGCCAGCAGTCAATCTGCAGGGCGAGGTGTCGATACGCAGTATTTT. V gene TRBV23-1 combines with J gene TRBJ2-3; weak D call: TRBD1 (5 bases). TRBV23-1 is given ORF status, its function remaining uncertain. The CDR3 spans 16 residues. The V end lost 0 bases, the J end lost 6 bases, and 16 bases lay between the germline ends.

This clone has a single count. The V and J genes are TRBV7-2 and TRBJ2-1, with a weak D call TRBD2 (5 bases). CDR3 length equals 16 residues. The germline CDR1 and CDR2 sequences are SGHTA and FQGNSA. With 4 bases removed from V and 6 bases from J, the gap between germline ends came to 19 bases. CDR3 protein: CASSSRSGGYSNEQFF. The CDR3 nucleotides are TGTGCCAGCAGCTCCCGTTCGGGCGGGTACAGCAATGAGCAGTTCTTC.

The chain combines TRBV19 with TRBJ1-2, with D perhaps TRBD1 (5 bases). V dropped 1 base and J dropped 1 base, with 10 bases sitting between them. Germline V gene data show CDR1 as LNHDA and CDR2 as SQIVND (reference sequence). This CDR3 spans 15 amino acids. The CDR3 sequence: CASSIGIGDNYGYTF. In nucleotides, the CDR3 is TGTGCCAGTAGTATAGGGATAGGGGATAACTATGGCTACACCTTC.

This chain joins TRBV28 and TRBJ1-6; perhaps TRBD1 as D (6 bases). There are 15 residues in the CDR3. V was shortened by 6 bases and J by 2 bases, with 11 bases between the two germline ends. From germline, CDR1 is MDHEN and CDR2 SYDVKM. The CDR3 DNA follows: TGTGCCAGCAGGCAACAGGGAACCTATAATTCACCCCTCCACTTT. Translation: CASRQQGTYNSPLHF.